A selection of T cell receptor beta chains follows, all from one sample in a study of blood T cell repertoires in COVID-19. The data were produced by immunoSEQ multiplex PCR, yet TCRdb's version contains in-frame clones alone and is incomplete. The sample includes approximately 230,000 clones, approximately 84% of them seen just once. The material sequenced was PBMCs or T cells enriched from blood (not recorded which). Every receptor here comes from a middle-aged man who had recovered from COVID-19. Each CDR3 is given with its conserved first and last residue. The D gene is left open where the match is weak. Some rows have no size entry. The others give once, few or many, or a class for an expanded clone.

>TRBV28|-|-|TRBJ1-5
CASSFFRGQPQHF
TGTGCCAGCAGTTTTTTCCGGGGTCAGCCCCAGCATTTT
>TRBV21-1|-|-|TRBJ1-1
CASSKTPGDMNTEAFF
TGTGCCAGCAGCAAGACCCCCGGGGACATGAACACTGAAGCTTTCTTT
>TRBV7-6|-|-|TRBJ2-3
CASSLGGGVADTQYF
TGTGCCAGCAGCTTGGGGGGGGGCGTCGCAGATACGCAGTATTTT
>TRBV10-3|-|TRBD2|TRBJ2-3
CAIRLTSGGTDTQYF
TGTGCCATCAGGCTTACTAGCGGGGGAACAGATACGCAGTATTTT
>TRBV6-5|-|TRBD1|TRBJ2-2
CASSRDRRNGELFF
TGTGCCAGCAGCCGGGACAGGCGGAACGGGGAGCTGTTTTTT
>TRBV9|-|-|TRBJ1-2
CASSVGGDGNYGYTF
TGTGCCAGCAGCGTAGGGGGCGACGGAAACTATGGCTACACCTTC
>TRBV2|once|TRBD1|TRBJ1-1
CASSGGQGNTEAFF
TGTGCCAGCAGCGGGGGACAGGGGAACACTGAAGCTTTCTTT
>TRBV14|-|TRBD2|TRBJ2-3
CASSQAGLALLDTQYF
TGTGCCAGCAGCCAAGCCGGACTAGCGTTGCTAGATACGCAGTATTTT
>TRBV20-1|-|-|TRBJ1-5
CSASQSFNQPQHF
TGCAGTGCTAGTCAGTCTTTCAATCAGCCCCAGCATTTT
>TRBV19|-|TRBD1|TRBJ2-3
CASSLRQGAGDTQYF
TGTGCCAGTAGTCTTAGACAGGGGGCAGGCGATACGCAGTATTTT
>TRBV7-2|-|-|TRBJ2-7
CASSFGSSVNEQYF
TGTGCCAGCAGCTTCGGTTCTAGCGTCAACGAGCAGTACTTC
>TRBV19|once|-|TRBJ2-1
CASTPRDPLGNEQFF
TGTGCCAGTACCCCGCGGGACCCCCTGGGCAATGAGCAGTTCTTC
>TRBV7-3|-|-|TRBJ2-7
CASSSPTYRSYEQYF
TGTGCCAGCAGCAGCCCAACTTATCGTTCCTACGAGCAGTACTTC
>TRBV9|-|TRBD1|TRBJ1-6
CASSAYRGPPGNSPLHF
TGTGCCAGCAGCGCCTACAGGGGCCCACCGGGGAATTCACCCCTCCACTTT
>TRBV6-8|-|TRBD2|TRBJ2-5
CASSPRSRGVQETQYF
TGTGCCAGCAGTCCACGGTCCCGGGGGGTTCAAGAGACCCAGTACTTC
>TRBV7-8|-|-|TRBJ1-3
CASSLGHGNTIYF
TGTGCCAGCAGCTTAGGGCACGGAAACACCATATATTTT